This TCR beta chain was obtained from a study of cytomegalovirus exposure and HLA in healthy donors. Turning to this clone: What it binds is unknown.

Both 60 Vbeta primers and 13 Jbeta primers went into the PCR. Sequencing used immunoSEQ multiplex PCR; TCRdb keeps in-frame clones, though not all of them. Here the sample table reports roughly 120,000 clones. Findings of the study overall: A cluster of highly shared sequence variants was likely a sequencing artifact. A list of 150 or so TCR beta chains associated with cytomegalovirus was given. Previous analysis showed most TCR beta V segments were productive about 87% or about 30% of the time.

This CDR3 is built from 16 residues. CDR1 and CDR2 (germline): KGHSH, LQKENI. Trimming stripped 3 bases from V and 12 bases from J, with 26 bases between. The source is a middle-aged man in good health and CMV-seropositive. V is TRBV18 and J is TRBJ1-1, with D unclear. The sample was PBMCs. The DNA for the CDR3 is TGTGCCAGCTCACCTAGGCCCGCACCTAAGAGCGATTCACCTTTCTTT. Translating gives CASSPRPAPKSDSPFF.